The next 22 T cell receptor beta chains were all read from a single sample in a study of T cell responses to AZD1222 COVID-19 vaccine. Assay used: immunoSEQ multiplex PCR; TCRdb lists only in-frame clones, some missing. This sample has some 170,000 clones, with roughly nine tenths found just once. This material consisted of peripheral blood, taken on day 0 of MenACWY control vaccination. Receptor source: an adult in good health.

This clone was detected once. The chain combines TRBV15 with TRBJ2-3; possibly TRBD1 for D (5 bases). CDR1 and CDR2 from the germline V gene are LNHNV and YYDKDF (reference sequence). This CDR3 has 14 amino acids. V shed 1 base and J shed 1 base, with 6 bases lying between them. CDR3 in amino acids: CATSRVGGTDTQYF. The CDR3 region has the DNA TGTGCCACCAGCAGAGTAGGGGGCACAGATACGCAGTATTTT.

V gene TRBV9 combines with J gene TRBJ2-7; 12 nucleotides agree with TRBD2. CDR1 is SGDLS, CDR2 YYNGEE, per germline. The CDR3 is 15 residues long. The V gene end was trimmed by 3 bases and the J gene end by 4 bases; junction bases not matched to a gene: 5. CDR3 in DNA: TGTGCCAGCAGCGAGTCTAGCGGGAGGGGGTACGAGCAGTACTTC. This translates into CASSESSGRGYEQYF.

This clone appeared a single time. This chain joins TRBV7-3 and TRBJ1-1, with D tentatively TRBD1 (6 bases). Trimming removed 4 bases at V and 0 bases at J, with 9 bases between. CDR3 length equals 14 residues. The V gene's germline CDR1 is SGHTA and CDR2 FQGTGA. CDR3 protein: CASSSTGMNTEAFF. The CDR3 bases are TGTGCCAGCAGCTCCACAGGGATGAACACTGAAGCTTTCTTT.

This chain connects TRBV10-2 to TRBJ1-1, with D tentatively TRBD1 (5 bases). Germline loops: CDR1 WSHSY, CDR2 SAAADI. CDR3 size: 14 residues. Trimming stripped 8 bases from V and 3 bases from J, with 16 bases between. CDR3 region: CASRLQGTDTEAFF. The CDR3 DNA sequence: TGCGCCAGCCGACTCCAGGGTACTGACACTGAAGCTTTCTTT.

The gene calls are TRBV27 and TRBJ1-6; D perhaps matches TRBD1 (6 bases). Deletions cut 5 bases from V and 10 bases from J, with 15 bases between. CDR3 length: 14 amino acids. From germline, CDR1 is MNHEY and CDR2 SMNVEV (reference sequence). The CDR3 DNA is TGTGCCAGCAGTCCCCTTGGGGGCCGGTCACCCCTCCACTTT. Its translation is CASSPLGGRSPLHF.

The V and J genes are TRBV15 and TRBJ1-5, with D maybe TRBD1 (5 bases). V lost 1 base and J lost 11, with 21 bases in between. The CDR3 consists of 16 residues. From germline, CDR1 is LNHNV and CDR2 YYDKDF (reference sequence). The CDR3 DNA follows: TGTGCCACCAGCAGAGCCGCCGGGAAGGGGAGTCGATCCCAGCATTTT. Translating it yields CATSRAAGKGSRSQHF.

CDR3 sequence (DNA): TGTGCCAGCAGTTTAACCGGGACAATCAACTATGGCTACACCTTC. It encodes CASSLTGTINYGYTF. The chain is built from TRBV27 and TRBJ1-2; tentatively, D is TRBD1 (6 bases). V lost 2 bases to trimming and J lost 2 bases, with 12 bases between them. The CDR3 extends over 15 amino acids. Germline CDR1 MNHEY, CDR2 SMNVEV (reference sequence).

J is TRBJ2-3 and V is TRBV24-1; the D is unclear. CDR1 and CDR2 (germline): KGHDR, SFDVKD. Trimming removed 1 base at V and 6 bases at J, with 4 bases between. CDR3 size: 12 residues. The CDR3 DNA reads TGTGCCACCAGTGATTTTACCGATACGCAGTATTTT. It encodes CATSDFTDTQYF.

This chain links TRBV29-1 with TRBJ1-2; D remains unclear. Germline assignment: CDR1 SQVTM and CDR2 ANQGSEA. V was pared by 4 bases and J by 4 bases, with 7 bases between. The CDR3 is made up of 11 amino acids. The CDR3 DNA is TGCAGCGTTGTAATGGCCTATGGCTACACCTTC. It is translated as CSVVMAYGYTF.

The chain recombines TRBV19 with TRBJ1-5; 9 nucleotides align to TRBD1. Germline V CDR1 and CDR2: LNHDA, SQIVND (reference sequence). The CDR3 length is 15 residues. The ends lost 3 bases at V and 7 bases at J; junction bases unmatched: 7. The CDR3 DNA reads as TGTGCCAGTAGTATGGAGGGACAGGGTGGCCAGCCCCAGCATTTT. Encoded protein: CASSMEGQGGQPQHF.

The V call is TRBV28, the J call TRBJ1-1, with 8 bases that match TRBD1. Germline V CDR1 and CDR2: MDHEN, SYDVKM. V shed 9 bases, J shed 1 base, and the junction held 7 bases outside the gene matches. This CDR3 is built from 14 residues. In DNA form, the CDR3 reads TGTGCCAGTTTCACAGGGGGAGGGAACACTGAAGCTTTCTTT. Translation gives CASFTGGGNTEAFF.

The V gene is TRBV7-3, the J gene TRBJ1-6; no definite D call. The CDR3 covers 13 residues. The germline V gene has CDR1 SGHTA and CDR2 FQGTGA. V shed 2 bases and J shed 9 bases, with 8 bases lying between them. CDR3: CASSLEWGSPLHF. In DNA form, the CDR3 reads TGTGCCAGCAGCTTAGAGTGGGGTTCACCCCTCCACTTT.

The count of this clone is one. The chain has TRBV6-5 and TRBJ1-3; tentatively, D is TRBD1 (5 bases). Germline V CDR1 and CDR2: MNHEY, SVGAGI. The CDR3 spans 13 residues. Trimming left V 8 bases short and J 4 bases short, with 12 bases between. The DNA of the CDR3 is TGTGCCAGCGGGGTGGGGGGAGGAAACACCATATATTTT. The encoded protein is CASGVGGGNTIYF.

This rearrangement joins TRBV19 to TRBJ2-5; no reliable D call. Trimming took 2 bases from V and 3 from J, leaving 7 bases between them. The CDR3 contains 13 residues. CDR1 is LNHDA and CDR2 is SQIVND in the germline V gene (reference sequence). The CDR3 nucleotides are TGTGCCAGTAGTATAAGCATAGAAGAGACCCAGTACTTC. Amino acids: CASSISIEETQYF.

This clone was observed a handful of times. This sequence joins TRBV6-5 and TRBJ1-2; the D gene is possibly TRBD1 (5 bases). V was shortened by 2 bases and J by 9 bases, with 13 bases between the two germline ends. This CDR3 is 13 amino acids long. Germline CDR1 and CDR2: MNHEY and SVGAGI. The CDR3 nucleotides read TGTGCCAGCAGTTACGATAGGGGTAGGAGCTACACCTTC. Translated, it gives CASSYDRGRSYTF.

The chain is built from TRBV19 and TRBJ2-3, with D maybe TRBD2 (5 bases). This CDR3 contains 14 residues. Germline CDR1 LNHDA, CDR2 SQIVND (reference sequence). V gave up 8 bases and J gave up 1 base, with 13 bases separating them. CDR3 nucleotide sequence: TGTGCCAGTCGACGGGGAGTTGGCACAGATACGCAGTATTTT. The encoded protein is CASRRGVGTDTQYF.

The chain joins TRBV18 to TRBJ1-1; possibly TRBD1 for D (5 bases). This CDR3 region has 14 residues. The V end lost 3 bases, the J end lost 4 bases, and 12 bases lay between the germline ends. Germline V gene data show CDR1 as KGHSH and CDR2 as LQKENI. The CDR3 spells CASSPGRGGTEAFF. The CDR3 DNA reads TGTGCCAGCTCACCGGGTCGGGGGGGCACTGAAGCTTTCTTT. The full variable domain, its missing parts supplied by reference TRBV18 and TRBJ1-1, is NAGVMQNPRHLVRRRGQEARLRCSPMKGHSHVYWYRQLPEEGLKFMVYLQKENIIDESGMPKERFSAEFPKEGPSILRIQQVVRGDSAAYFCASSPGRGGTEAFFGQGTRLTVV.

The chain carries TRBV5-1 and TRBJ2-1; the match to TRBD2 covers 9 bases. This CDR3 contains 16 residues. V lost 5 bases, J lost 5 bases, and 11 bases stayed unmatched. The germline V gene encodes CDR1 SGHRS and CDR2 YFSETQ. The DNA for the CDR3 is TGCGCCAGCAGTTCTGGCGGGAGGGGTTGGGACAATGAGCAGTTCTTC. Protein product: CASSSGGRGWDNEQFF.

The rearrangement joins TRBV3-1 (or the pseudogene TRBV3-2) to TRBJ1-5, with D maybe TRBD1 (5 bases). The V gene's germline CDR1 is LGHDT and CDR2 YNNKEL (reference sequence). The CDR3 is 15 residues long. The germline V and J ends were trimmed by 4 bases and 1 base, with 11 bases remaining between them. The DNA for the CDR3 is TGTGCCAGCAGCCCCTCTCGGGGGAGCAATCAGCCCCAGCATTTT. Its translation is CASSPSRGSNQPQHF.

The sample holds one count of this clone. The V and J genes are TRBV7-9 and TRBJ2-5; 8 nucleotides line up with TRBD1. The CDR3 has 14 residues. The ends lost 4 bases at V and 2 bases at J; junction bases unmatched: 3. The germline gives CDR1 SEHNR, CDR2 FQNEAQ (reference sequence). For the CDR3, the DNA is TGTGCCAGCAGCTACAACAGGGGGCAAGAGACCCAGTACTTC. It specifies CASSYNRGQETQYF.

The chain uses TRBV6-6 and TRBJ2-7, with D hard to call. The CDR3 spans 13 residues. In germline, CDR1 is MNHNY, CDR2 SVGAGI (reference sequence). V shed 6 bases and J shed 2 bases, with 11 bases lying between them. The CDR3 loop reads CASRLSFAYEQYF. CDR3 nucleotides: TGTGCCAGCAGACTTAGCTTCGCCTACGAGCAGTACTTC.

This CDR3 reads CASSTRGGGGYTF. The CDR3 region has the DNA TGTGCCAGTAGTACCAGGGGGGGCGGTGGCTACACCTTC. The V and J genes are TRBV19 and TRBJ1-2, with TRBD1 matching 7 bases. Germline V gene lookup returns CDR1 LNHDA and CDR2 SQIVND (reference sequence). After removal of 4 bases from V and 7 bases from J, the junction contained 6 bases not matched to a gene. The CDR3 has 13 residues.